The next 17 T cell receptor beta chains were all read from a single sample in a study of T cell changes during pregnancy in multiple sclerosis. Generated by immunoSEQ multiplex PCR, the TCRdb table keeps only in-frame clones and is missing some. This repertoire shows fewer than 30,000 clones, roughly 90% found once; its top ten account for 9.4%. The material was CD8+ T cells from peripheral blood mononuclear cells, obtained in the third trimester of pregnancy. These receptor sequences come from a female donor in good health, enrolled as a control in a pregnancy study.

This clone was picked up one time. The CDR3 reads CATGGAVNGYTF. DNA for the CDR3: TGTGCCACCGGGGGGGCGGTTAATGGCTACACCTTC. The rearrangement links TRBV6-6 to TRBJ1-2; D may be TRBD1 (6 bases). CDR1 and CDR2 (germline): MNHNY, SVGAGI (reference sequence). V was clipped by 10 bases and J by 6 bases, with 15 bases between them. The CDR3 contains 12 residues.

The chain joins TRBV27 to TRBJ2-7, with 11 bases aligning to TRBD2. V lost 6 bases to trimming and J lost 3 bases; unmatched junction nucleotides: 7. CDR3 length equals 15 residues. In germline, CDR1 is MNHEY, CDR2 SMNVEV (reference sequence). CDR3 amino acids: CASSHTSGSFYEQYF. The CDR3 DNA is TGTGCCAGCAGCCATACTAGCGGGAGTTTCTACGAGCAGTACTTC.

V and J are TRBV6-5 and TRBJ2-2; 9 nucleotides line up with TRBD2. The germline gives CDR1 MNHEY, CDR2 SVGAGI. This CDR3 is built from 15 residues. V lost 1 base, J lost 5 bases, and 2 bases stayed unmatched. Here the CDR3 reads CASSYLAGVTGELFF. CDR3 sequence (DNA): TGTGCCAGCAGTTACTTAGCGGGAGTTACCGGGGAGCTGTTTTTT.

Only one count was recorded for this clone. This rearrangement joins TRBV6-5 to TRBJ2-1; D is possibly TRBD1 (5 bases). This CDR3 contains 14 residues. Germline CDR1 reads MNHEY; CDR2 reads SVGAGI. V shed 5 bases and J shed 1 base, with 9 bases lying between them. The CDR3 spells CASSDRASYNEQFF. In DNA form, the CDR3 reads TGTGCCAGCAGTGACAGAGCTTCCTACAATGAGCAGTTCTTC.

The rearrangement joins TRBV11-2 to TRBJ2-7; D is unresolved. Germline V CDR1 and CDR2: SGHAT, FQNNGV. V was clipped by 5 bases and J by 2 bases, with 16 bases between them. The CDR3 spans 15 residues. CDR3 sequence: CASSLRQSHPYEQYF. The DNA for the CDR3 is TGTGCCAGCAGCCTACGACAATCCCATCCCTACGAGCAGTACTTC.

The genes are TRBV30 and TRBJ2-1; tentative D call: TRBD2 (6 bases). Germline assignment: CDR1 GTSNPN and CDR2 SVGIG (reference sequence). The CDR3 contains 14 residues. V was cut by 4 bases and J by 7 bases, with 17 bases left in between. In nucleotides, the CDR3 is TGTGCCTGGATCCCGGGCGGAGGGGTAAATGAGCAGTTCTTC. Its protein product is CAWIPGGGVNEQFF.

This chain connects TRBV6-1 to TRBJ2-5; TRBD2 aligns across 15 bases. CDR1 and CDR2 from the germline V gene are MNHNS and SASEGT. V dropped 4 bases and J dropped 4; count of bases not matched to a gene: 4. The CDR3 contains 16 residues. The DNA of the CDR3 is TGTGCCAGCAGTGCCGGACTAGCGGGGGGGATAGAGACCCAGTACTTC. Amino acid sequence: CASSAGLAGGIETQYF.

This clone was seen once. The rearrangement links TRBV6-4 to TRBJ1-2; 8 positions agree with TRBD1. CDR1 and CDR2 from the germline V gene are MRHNA and SNTAGT. V was clipped by 3 bases and J by 5 bases; unmatched bases: 5. The CDR3 totals 14 residues. CDR3 sequence: CASSDDQGAYGYTF. The CDR3 DNA sequence: TGTGCCAGCAGTGATGACCAGGGGGCGTATGGCTACACCTTC.

The chain uses TRBV11-2 and TRBJ2-1; a possible D gene is TRBD2 (5 bases). The V end lost 5 bases, the J end lost 6 bases, and 20 bases lay between the germline ends. The CDR3 has 16 amino acids. Germline assignment: CDR1 SGHAT and CDR2 FQNNGV. The CDR3 loop reads CASSPLALRSGNEQFF. As DNA, the CDR3 is TGTGCCAGCAGCCCCCTAGCTCTTCGTTCGGGCAATGAGCAGTTCTTC.

This chain uses TRBV6-6 with TRBJ1-1, with D maybe TRBD1 (5 bases). Germline CDR1 reads MNHNY; CDR2 reads SVGAGI (reference sequence). The CDR3 spans 14 residues. Trimming left V 6 bases short and J 0 bases short, with 11 bases between. The CDR3 sequence: CASSQGFMNTEAFF. CDR3 in DNA: TGTGCCAGCAGCCAGGGTTTCATGAACACTGAAGCTTTCTTT.

This clone is a singleton in its sample. The chain combines TRBV27 with TRBJ2-1, with D possibly matching TRBD2 (6 bases). CDR1 is MNHEY and CDR2 is SMNVEV in the germline V gene (reference sequence). The CDR3 is 14 amino acids. V gave up 5 bases and J gave up 0 bases, with 8 bases separating them. DNA for the CDR3: TGTGCCAGCAGTCGGGGGAGCTCCTACAATGAGCAGTTCTTC. As protein: CASSRGSSYNEQFF.

The chain combines TRBV28 with TRBJ1-1; TRBD1 might be the D (5 bases). Trimming took 3 bases from V and 1 from J, leaving 18 bases between them. The CDR3 length is 17 residues. Germline V gene data show CDR1 as MDHEN and CDR2 as SYDVKM. CDR3 nucleotide sequence: TGTGCCAGCAGTTTGGGGCCAGGGTGGCGGGAGAACACTGAAGCTTTCTTT. Encoded protein: CASSLGPGWRENTEAFF.

This clone was observed a single time. The J gene is TRBJ2-3, the V gene TRBV19; TRBD2 matches at 9 bases. In germline, CDR1 is LNHDA, CDR2 SQIVND (reference sequence). The length of the CDR3 is 16 residues. J lost 2 bases, V lost 5 bases, and 8 bases had no gene match. CDR3 in DNA: TGTGCCAGTAGTCTTCGGACTAGCGTGACCACAGATACGCAGTATTTT. Residues: CASSLRTSVTTDTQYF.

About this clone: The same CDR3 also results from other DNA sequences found in this sample. V gene TRBV4-1 combines with J gene TRBJ1-1; D is uncertain. CDR3 length: 14 amino acids. The ends were cut back, 4 bases at V and 1 base at J, with 10 bases in the middle. The germline V gene encodes CDR1 MGHRA and CDR2 YSYEKL. The CDR3 DNA follows: TGCGCCAGCAGCCTCCCACGGGGGAACACTGAAGCTTTCTTT. Residues: CASSLPRGNTEAFF.

The chain joins TRBV6-6 to TRBJ2-1; 13 positions match TRBD2. The trim removed 2 bases at V and 8 bases at J, leaving 6 bases unmatched. The CDR3 length is 16 residues. Germline CDR1 is MNHNY and CDR2 is SVGAGI (reference sequence). CDR3 amino acids: CASSYRLAGGSDEQFF. CDR3 in DNA: TGTGCCAGCAGTTACCGACTAGCGGGAGGTTCGGATGAGCAGTTCTTC.

The genes are TRBV10-1 and TRBJ2-3, with 15 bases lining up with TRBD2. Germline loops: CDR1 WNHNN, CDR2 SYGVQD (reference sequence). The CDR3 consists of 17 residues. Unmatched junction bases numbered 4, after V lost 6 bases and J lost 0 bases. The CDR3 spells CASSPGLAGGSTDTQYF. Here the CDR3 DNA reads TGCGCCAGCAGCCCGGGACTAGCGGGGGGTAGCACAGATACGCAGTATTTT.

The rearrangement joins TRBV2 to TRBJ2-7; 7 bases map to TRBD1. CDR3 size: 13 residues. V shed 7 bases and J 2 bases; nucleotides not matched to a gene: 5. Germline CDR1 reads SNHLY; CDR2 reads FYNNEI. The CDR3 DNA reads as TGTGCCAGCAAGTCTACAGGGGCCTACGAGCAGTACTTC. It codes for CASKSTGAYEQYF.